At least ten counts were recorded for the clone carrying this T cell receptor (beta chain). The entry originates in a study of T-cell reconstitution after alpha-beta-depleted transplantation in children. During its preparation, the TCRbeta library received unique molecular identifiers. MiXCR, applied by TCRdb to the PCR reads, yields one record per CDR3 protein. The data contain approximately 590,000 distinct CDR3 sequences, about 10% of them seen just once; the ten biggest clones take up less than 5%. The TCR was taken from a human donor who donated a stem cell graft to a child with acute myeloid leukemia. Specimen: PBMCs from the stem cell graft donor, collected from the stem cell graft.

CDR3 DNA sequence: TGTGCCATCGGGGAAAAAGCTAACTATGGCTACACCTTC. Protein sequence: CAIGEKANYGYTF. This sequence joins TRBV6-1 and TRBJ1-2; D is unresolved. The CDR3 totals 13 residues. CDR1 and CDR2 (germline): MNHNS, SASEGT. Trimming took 10 bases from V and 0 from J, leaving 12 bases between them.